This TCR beta chain was found in a study of T cell clones after liver transplantation. Whole-study context: TCRbeta sequencing after a pre-transplant mixed lymphocyte reaction identified graft-donor-reactive clones, later tracked in post-transplant blood. Tolerant meant at least one year fully off immunosuppression without liver enzymes above twice normal. As an antigen-independent comparator, third-party-reactive TCRbeta sequences came from pre-transplant mixed lymphocyte reactions.

The CDR3 consists of 18 residues. V gave up 0 bases and J gave up 3 bases; unmatched junction bases: 11. CDR1 is SGHRS and CDR2 is YFSETQ in the germline V gene. The protocol was immunoSEQ multiplex PCR, while the TCRdb copy is restricted to in-frame clones and leaves out a portion. The sample holds about 75,000 clones, around 84% seen once. The sample holds a few counts of this clone. This specimen consisted of CD4+ T cells from blood, obtained 48 months after liver transplant. This receptor was obtained from a human patient who received a liver transplant. The graft donor may have contributed some T cells. The chain employs TRBV5-1 and TRBJ2-7; 11 nucleotides match TRBD2. This chain's CDR3 is CASSLEASGGITYYEQYF. CDR3 in DNA: TGCGCCAGCAGCTTGGAGGCTAGCGGGGGGATTACTTACTACGAGCAGTACTTC.